Below are 14 T cell receptor beta chains sequenced from a single sample in a study of vaccination effects on CD4 cells after COVID-19. Using immunoSEQ multiplex PCR, the repertoire was profiled, and TCRdb retains in-frame clones only, with some absent. The sample lists around 28,000 clones, approximately 69% seen once, with more than 15% in the top ten. No cognate antigen is known for these TCRs. Using viral peptide pools, the ViraFEST assay grew out antigen-specific CD4+ T cells prior to sequencing. When ten to eleven days of culture had elapsed, CD4+ T cells were isolated. A positive SARS-CoV-2 PCR test fell between March and December 2020. Sequenced here: CD4+ T cells from PBMCs cultured with SARS-CoV-2 spike peptides, sampled before COVID-19 vaccination. All receptors come from a human donor who had a prior SARS-CoV-2 infection.

V is TRBV6-6 and J is TRBJ1-3; 9 nucleotides agree with TRBD1. V was clipped by 5 bases and J by 2 bases; unmatched bases: 16. CDR3 length: 19 amino acids. Germline V gene sequence: CDR1 MNHNY, CDR2 SVGAGI (reference sequence). The CDR3 coding sequence is TGTGCCAGCAGTCGCTTGGGACAGGGAGCGAAGGGTCCTGGAAACACCATATATTTT. This codes for CASSRLGQGAKGPGNTIYF.

The rearrangement uses TRBV6-5 and TRBJ2-7; the D gene is possibly TRBD2 (6 bases). This CDR3 has 13 amino acids. Trimming stripped 4 bases from V and 6 bases from J, with 13 bases between. Looked up from germline, CDR1 is MNHEY and CDR2 is SVGAGI. As DNA, the CDR3 is TGTGCCAGCAGTTTGGGACTGGGGCTCGAGCAGTACTTC. This translates into CASSLGLGLEQYF.

This clone was seen a handful of times. This chain joins TRBV2 and TRBJ1-2, with D possibly TRBD1 on 6 matching bases. Germline CDR1 is SNHLY and CDR2 is FYNNEI. The CDR3 extends over 14 amino acids. V gave up 2 bases and J gave up 7 bases, with 14 bases separating them. This CDR3 is CASSEYGRGGGYTF. DNA for the CDR3: TGTGCCAGCAGTGAATATGGCAGGGGAGGTGGCTACACCTTC.

The chain is built from TRBV11-2 and TRBJ2-7, with D unclear. This CDR3 comprises 13 residues. Germline CDR1 is SGHAT and CDR2 is FQNNGV. V dropped 1 base and J dropped 3 bases, with 7 bases sitting between them. CDR3 residues: CASSLGGDYEQYF. The CDR3 nucleotides read TGTGCCAGCAGCTTAGGTGGAGACTACGAGCAGTACTTC.

V gene TRBV4-3 combines with J gene TRBJ2-7; maybe TRBD2 (6 bases). V was pared by 2 bases and J by 2 bases, with 19 bases between. The CDR3 runs 17 residues. The germline CDR1 and CDR2 sequences are LGHNA and YSLEER. The CDR3 DNA reads as TGCGCCAGCAGCCAAAGCTCGATCCCGGGACTTACCTACGAGCAGTACTTC. Encoded protein: CASSQSSIPGLTYEQYF.

V is TRBV2 and J is TRBJ1-3, with D hard to call. There are 17 residues in the CDR3. Germline lookup yields CDR1 SNHLY and CDR2 FYNNEI. V lost 1 base to trimming and J lost 0 bases, with 13 bases between them. CDR3 DNA: TGTGCCAGCAGTGAAGTGTCGTGGCAGGACTCTGGAAACACCATATATTTT. It specifies CASSEVSWQDSGNTIYF.

The chain combines TRBV7-2 with TRBJ2-1; the match to TRBD1 covers 9 bases. Germline V CDR1 and CDR2: SGHTA, FQGNSA. V lost 6 bases to trimming and J lost 5 bases; unmatched junction nucleotides: 11. CDR3 length: 16 amino acids. The CDR3 sequence: CASRPARDRVNNEQFF. The CDR3 DNA sequence: TGTGCCAGCAGGCCAGCCCGGGACAGGGTAAACAATGAGCAGTTCTTC.

The V gene is TRBV11-1, the J gene TRBJ1-3, with TRBD1 matching 7 bases. The junction had 9 bases not matched to a gene; V was cut back by 0 bases and J by 4 bases. The germline V gene encodes CDR1 SGHAT and CDR2 FQDESV (reference sequence). The CDR3 is 17 residues long. As DNA, the CDR3 is TGTGCCAGCAGCTTAGCGCCTCGTCCGGACAGGGGAAACACCATATATTTT. As protein: CASSLAPRPDRGNTIYF.

The V and J genes are TRBV6-5 and TRBJ2-5, with 7 positions matching TRBD2. Losses at the gene ends were 6 bases for V and 9 bases for J; bases not matched to a gene: 10. CDR3 length equals 13 residues. CDR1 MNHEY and CDR2 SVGAGI come from the germline V gene. This chain's CDR3 is CASRWDDGGSQYF. The DNA for the CDR3 is TGTGCCAGCAGATGGGACGACGGGGGGTCCCAGTACTTC.

The V and J genes are TRBV19 and TRBJ1-2; 7 bases are shared with TRBD1. Looked up from germline, CDR1 is LNHDA and CDR2 is SQIVND (reference sequence). The trim removed 3 bases at V and 8 bases at J, leaving 15 bases unmatched. The length of the CDR3 is 16 residues. CDR3 nucleotide sequence: TGTGCCAGTAGTATTTTCTATGGGCAGGGGGAAGAAGGCTACACCTTC. Its translation: CASSIFYGQGEEGYTF. The full variable domain, with the rest looked up from reference TRBV19 and TRBJ1-2, is DGGITQSPKYLFRKEGQNVTLSCEQNLNHDAMYWYRQDPGQGLRLIYYSQIVNDFQKGDIAEGYSVSREKKESFPLTVTSAQKNPTAFYLCASSIFYGQGEEGYTFGSGTRLTVV.

The chain uses TRBV6-1 and TRBJ2-7, with D unclear. V shed 1 base and J shed 4 bases, with 5 bases lying between them. This CDR3 spans 12 amino acids. The V gene's germline CDR1 is MNHNS and CDR2 SASEGT. The DNA for the CDR3 is TGTGCCAGCAGTGAAGTCTGGTACGAGCAGTACTTC. This gives the protein CASSEVWYEQYF.

This sequence joins TRBV5-4 and TRBJ2-5, with D perhaps TRBD1 (7 bases). Germline CDR1 and CDR2: SGHNT and YYREEE (reference sequence). This CDR3 spans 14 amino acids. V lost 4 bases, J lost 0 bases, and 10 bases lay in between. The CDR3 here is CASSGGGYQETQYF. The CDR3 nucleotides are TGTGCCAGCAGCGGAGGGGGCTACCAAGAGACCCAGTACTTC.

The genes are TRBV9 and TRBJ1-2; D remains unclear. The CDR3 spans 14 residues. Germline lookup yields CDR1 SGDLS and CDR2 YYNGEE. The germline V and J ends were trimmed by 0 bases and 0 bases, with 6 bases remaining between them. DNA for the CDR3: TGTGCCAGCAGCGTAGATCCGACTAACTATGGCTACACCTTC. Protein: CASSVDPTNYGYTF.

The chain joins TRBV12-5 to TRBJ2-1, with 8 nucleotides matching TRBD2. Germline-derived CDR1 and CDR2 are LGHNT and FRNRAP. There are 17 residues in the CDR3. V trimming: 0 bases; J trimming: 6 bases; junction bases outside the gene matches: 10. The CDR3 DNA is TGTGCTAGTGGTTTGGTAGTGGTGCTAGCGGGTGGCAATGAGCAGTTCTTC. Translated, it gives CASGLVVVLAGGNEQFF.